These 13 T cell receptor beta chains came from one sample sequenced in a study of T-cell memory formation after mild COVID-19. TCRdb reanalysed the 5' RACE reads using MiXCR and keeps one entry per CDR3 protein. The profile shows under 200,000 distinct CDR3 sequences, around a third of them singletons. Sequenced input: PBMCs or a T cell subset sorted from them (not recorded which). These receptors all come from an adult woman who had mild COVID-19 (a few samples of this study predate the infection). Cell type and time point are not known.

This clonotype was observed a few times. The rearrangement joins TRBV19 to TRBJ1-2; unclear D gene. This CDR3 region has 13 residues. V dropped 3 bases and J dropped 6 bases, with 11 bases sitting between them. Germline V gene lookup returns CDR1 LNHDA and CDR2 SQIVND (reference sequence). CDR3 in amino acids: CASSMGRAHGYTF. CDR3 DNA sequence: TGTGCCAGTAGTATGGGTAGGGCGCATGGCTACACCTTC.

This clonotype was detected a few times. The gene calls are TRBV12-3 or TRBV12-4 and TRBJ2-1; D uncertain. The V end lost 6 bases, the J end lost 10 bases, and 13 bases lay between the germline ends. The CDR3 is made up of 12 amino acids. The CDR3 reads CASSSGLQEQFF. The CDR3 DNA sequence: TGTGCCAGCAGCTCGGGTTTACAGGAGCAGTTCTTC.

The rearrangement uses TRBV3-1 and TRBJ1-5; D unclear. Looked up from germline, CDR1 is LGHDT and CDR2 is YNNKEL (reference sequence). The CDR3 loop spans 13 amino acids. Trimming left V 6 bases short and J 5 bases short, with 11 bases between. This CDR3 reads CASSDIPDQPQHF. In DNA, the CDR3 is TGTGCCAGCAGTGACATCCCTGATCAGCCCCAGCATTTT.

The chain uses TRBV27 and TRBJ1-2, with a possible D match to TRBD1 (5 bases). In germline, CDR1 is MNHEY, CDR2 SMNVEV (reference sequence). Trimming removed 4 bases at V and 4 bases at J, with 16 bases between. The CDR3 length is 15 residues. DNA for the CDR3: TGTGCCAGCAGTTCACCCCTGACAGATTTCTATGGCTACACCTTC. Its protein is CASSSPLTDFYGYTF.

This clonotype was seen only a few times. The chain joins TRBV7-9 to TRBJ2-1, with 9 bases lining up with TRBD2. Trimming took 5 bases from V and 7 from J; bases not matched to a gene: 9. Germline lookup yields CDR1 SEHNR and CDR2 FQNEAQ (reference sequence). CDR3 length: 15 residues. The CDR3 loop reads CASSRGREGLNEQFF. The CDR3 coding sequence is TGTGCCAGCAGCCGGGGGCGGGAGGGCCTAAATGAGCAGTTCTTC.

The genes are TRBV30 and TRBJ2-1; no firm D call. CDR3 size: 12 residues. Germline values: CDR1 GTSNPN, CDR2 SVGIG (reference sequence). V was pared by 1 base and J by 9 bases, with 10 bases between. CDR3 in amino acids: CAWSANYGEQFF. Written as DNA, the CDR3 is TGTGCCTGGAGTGCGAACTACGGTGAGCAGTTCTTC. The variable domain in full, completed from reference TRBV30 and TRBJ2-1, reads SQTIHQWPATLVQPVGSPLSLECTVEGTSNPNLYWYRQAAGRGLQLLFYSVGIGQISSEVPQNLSASRPQDRQFILSSKKLLLSDSGFYLCAWSANYGEQFFGPGTRLTVL.

The CDR3 region has the DNA TGCAGTGCCCCCGGTAGGCCGCTGGGGCACACTGAAGCTTTCTTT. It is translated as CSAPGRPLGHTEAFF. J is TRBJ1-1 and V is TRBV20-1, with a tentative D call TRBD1 (5 bases). V lost 6 bases and J 3 bases, leaving 20 bases between the germline ends. This CDR3 is built from 15 residues. Germline CDR1 DFQATT, CDR2 SNEGSKA (reference sequence).

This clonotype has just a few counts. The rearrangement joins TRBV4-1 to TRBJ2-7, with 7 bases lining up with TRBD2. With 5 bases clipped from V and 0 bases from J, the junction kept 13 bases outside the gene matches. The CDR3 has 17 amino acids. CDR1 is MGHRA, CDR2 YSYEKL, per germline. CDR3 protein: CASSSQQAGTNSYEQYF. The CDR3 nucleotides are TGCGCCAGCAGCTCCCAACAAGCCGGGACTAACTCCTACGAGCAGTACTTC.

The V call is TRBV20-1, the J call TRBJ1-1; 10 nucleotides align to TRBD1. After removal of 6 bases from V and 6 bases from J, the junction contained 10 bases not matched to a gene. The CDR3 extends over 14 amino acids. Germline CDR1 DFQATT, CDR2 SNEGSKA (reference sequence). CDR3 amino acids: CSATRTGGNSEAFF. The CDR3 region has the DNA TGCAGTGCGACACGGACAGGGGGTAACTCTGAAGCTTTCTTT.

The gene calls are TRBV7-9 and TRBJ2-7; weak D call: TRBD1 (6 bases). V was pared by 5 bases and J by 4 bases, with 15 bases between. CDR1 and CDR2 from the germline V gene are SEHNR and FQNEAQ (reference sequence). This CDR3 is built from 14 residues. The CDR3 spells CASSDRTTRYEQYF. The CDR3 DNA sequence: TGTGCCAGCAGCGACAGGACAACTCGGTACGAGCAGTACTTC. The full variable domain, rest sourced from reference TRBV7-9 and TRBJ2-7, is DTGVSQNPRHKITKRGQNVTFRCDPISEHNRLYWYRQTLGQGPEFLTYFQNEAQLEKSRLLSDRFSAERPKGSFSTLEIQRTEQGDSAMYLCASSDRTTRYEQYFGPGTRLTVT.

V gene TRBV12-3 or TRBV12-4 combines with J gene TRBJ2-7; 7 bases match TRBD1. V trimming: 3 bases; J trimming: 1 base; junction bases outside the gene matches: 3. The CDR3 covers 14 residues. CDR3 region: CASSLGQNSYEQYF. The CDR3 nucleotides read TGTGCCAGCAGTTTGGGACAGAATTCCTACGAGCAGTACTTC.

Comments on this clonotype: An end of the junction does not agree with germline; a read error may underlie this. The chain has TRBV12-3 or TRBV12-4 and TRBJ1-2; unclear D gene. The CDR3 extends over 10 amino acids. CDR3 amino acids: CAPANYAYTF. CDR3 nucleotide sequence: TGTGCCCCGGCGAACTATGCCTACACCTTC.

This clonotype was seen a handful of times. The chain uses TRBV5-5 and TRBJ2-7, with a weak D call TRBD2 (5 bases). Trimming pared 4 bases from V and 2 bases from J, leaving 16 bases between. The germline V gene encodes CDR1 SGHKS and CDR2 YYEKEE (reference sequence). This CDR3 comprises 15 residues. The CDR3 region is CASSPGISLAYEQYF. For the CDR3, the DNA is TGTGCCAGCAGCCCGGGGATCTCCCTGGCCTACGAGCAGTACTTC.